The clone carrying this T cell receptor beta chain showed up just a few times. The antigen remains undetermined. This record belongs to a study of T cell repertoires in cytomegalovirus infection. MiXCR was run by TCRdb on the reads, yielding one entry per CDR3 protein. The sample lists around 200,000 distinct CDR3 sequences; about 38% were seen once. V lost 1 base and J lost 0, with 10 bases in between. The germline CDR1 and CDR2 sequences are SGHVS and FNYEAQ. This CDR3 is built from 16 residues. This specimen consisted of CD8+ T cells from cultured PBMCs, obtained from culture after CMV antigen stimulation. This sequence originates from a human donor in good health (CMV status not recorded). Some clones in this sample may be carry-over from other donors' samples. V gene TRBV7-6 combines with J gene TRBJ1-3, with D possibly TRBD1 on 5 matching bases. CDR3 protein: CASSLGGRSSGNTIYF. CDR3 DNA: TGTGCCAGCAGCTTAGGGGGACGTTCCTCTGGAAACACCATATATTTT.